This TCR beta chain was sequenced during a study of cytomegalovirus exposure and HLA in healthy donors. Trimming took 8 bases from V and 4 from J; bases not matched to a gene: 7. This CDR3 contains 13 residues. Germline V gene lookup returns CDR1 SNHLY and CDR2 FYNNEI. Study observations and caveats: The study designated about 160 TCR beta chains cytomegalovirus-associated. Analysis performed later found around 15,000 TCR beta sequences associated with HLA alleles at 0.05 false discovery rate.

Details on this clone: Antigen: not known.

Primers included in the PCR were 60 Vbeta and 13 Jbeta primers. TCRdb keeps only in-frame clones here, not all; method: immunoSEQ multiplex PCR. The sample has over 200,000 clones, over 70% seen once; the top ten hold roughly 2.5%. The rearrangement links TRBV2 to TRBJ1-1; TRBD1 matches 7 bases. The receptor was isolated from a woman in her fifties or sixties in good health and CMV-seropositive. The specimen sequenced was PBMCs. CDR3 loop: CASSAQGGTEAFF. The CDR3 nucleotides read TGTGCCAGCTCCGCCCAGGGGGGCACTGAAGCTTTCTTT.